The entry below describes one TCR beta chain. This sample stems from a study of blood T cell repertoires in COVID-19. Data came from immunoSEQ multiplex PCR; TCRdb stores just in-frame clones and leaves some out. The repertoire holds about 170,000 clones, roughly 90% seen once, with roughly 5% in the top ten. Trimming shortened V by 0 bases and J by 3 bases, and 8 bases separated the two germline ends. Germline CDR1 is SGHTA and CDR2 is FQGTGA. This CDR3 region has 15 residues. This TCR came from a man aged 30-40 years with COVID-19, enrolled during active disease. Sequenced material: peripheral blood. The J gene is TRBJ2-2, the V gene TRBV7-3; tentatively, D is TRBD1 (6 bases). The DNA of the CDR3 is TGTGCCAGCAGCTTAACGGGGGCAGACACCGGGGAGCTGTTTTTT. Amino acid sequence: CASSLTGADTGELFF.